The rows below give T cell receptor beta chains drawn from one sample of a study of blood T cells in healthy people across ages. TCRdb reprocessed the 5' RACE reads with MiXCR, giving one entry per CDR3 protein. The repertoire holds 1.5 million or so distinct CDR3 sequences, with 42% as singletons. Sequencing was carried out using blood. These receptor sequences come from a young woman in good health. Both conserved end residues are part of each CDR3. Fields, in order: V gene, J gene, clone size, CDR3 protein. The size field is filled for only some rows; it gives once, few, many or a size class.

TRBV11-2	TRBJ2-5	NA	CASSVNRVAETQYF
TRBV5-1	TRBJ2-1	NA	CASSSDSGRAPYNEQFF
TRBV3-1	TRBJ2-3	few	CASSPTSGGPNTQYF
TRBV12-3/TRBV12-4	TRBJ1-5	NA	CASSFDANSYQPQHF
TRBV5-1	TRBJ2-1	many	CASSRDWYNEQFF
TRBV7-9	TRBJ2-5	NA	CASSPVLAGPTGQYF
TRBV5-1	TRBJ1-1	NA	CASSSGQGVTAEAFF
TRBV27	TRBJ2-7	NA	CASGYAGHYEQYF
TRBV11-2	TRBJ2-1	NA	CASSLLSGGPREQFF
TRBV12-3/TRBV12-4	TRBJ2-7	NA	CASSLAGQDSYEQYF
TRBV20-1	NA	NA	CSAGQPYFYEQYF
TRBV4-1	TRBJ2-3	few	CASSQAAPGFSTDTQYF
TRBV20-1	NA	NA	CSAGTGRNYEQYF
TRBV30	TRBJ2-3	NA	CAFFHPADTQYF
TRBV6-4	TRBJ2-3	many	CASSDSTGADTQYF
TRBV12-3/TRBV12-4	TRBJ1-4	NA	CASRTGTANEKLFF